This TCR beta chain was sequenced for a study of cytotoxic CD8 clonotypes in ibrutinib-treated CLL. Study at large: Investigators reported some 25 partial and 2 complete responses; after median around 68 months, roughly 15 patients remained remitted and approximately twelve progressed. The study, taken as a whole, reports: Higher clonality was seen at ibrutinib response and a return toward baseline at progression. Circulating CD8+ T-cell counts were tracked by baseline clonality, which exceeded that of age-matched healthy donors. Sampling times (in sustained-remission versus progressing patients) were not the same.

This clone was counted between two and nine times. The antigen is not known. Sequenced by immunoSEQ multiplex PCR; TCRdb stores in-frame clones only, minus some. This sample yields more than 200,000 clones, of which roughly 70% are seen a single time; about 16% belongs to the top ten. J gave up 5 bases and V 0 bases, and 8 bases lay outside the gene matches. Germline lookup yields CDR1 SGDLS and CDR2 YYNGEE. The CDR3 consists of 16 residues. This sample comprised PBMCs, obtained after 24 months of ibrutinib treatment. The sequence was obtained from a human donor with chronic lymphocytic leukemia. The chain carries TRBV9 and TRBJ2-5, with TRBD2 matching over 9 bases. The CDR3 region is CASSVGVRREGETQYF. The CDR3 bases are TGTGCCAGCAGCGTAGGCGTCCGGCGGGAGGGCGAGACCCAGTACTTC.